The rows below give T cell receptor beta chains drawn from one sample of a study of blood T cell repertoires in COVID-19. Sequencing used immunoSEQ multiplex PCR; TCRdb keeps in-frame clones, though not all of them. The sample lists about 200,000 clones; about 85% were seen once. Sequencing was carried out using PBMCs or T cells enriched from blood (not recorded which). Every receptor here comes from a man aged 35 to 55 who had recovered from COVID-19. Both conserved end residues are part of each CDR3. A D gene is named only where the DNA matches it firmly. Not every row has a clone size; where given, it reads once, few, many or a size class.

TRBJ2-7	once	TRBD2	TRBV30	CAWSEGRTSGSSYEQYF	TGTGCCTGGAGTGAGGGGAGGACTAGCGGGAGTTCGTACGAGCAGTACTTC
TRBJ2-7	once	-	TRBV12-1	CASHSRTTEQGHPYEQYF	TGTGCCAGCCACTCAAGAACCACTGAACAGGGTCATCCCTACGAGCAGTACTTC
TRBJ2-7	-	TRBD2	TRBV19	CASSLGTTAYEQYF	TGTGCCAGTAGTTTGGGGACTACAGCCTACGAGCAGTACTTC
TRBJ2-7	-	TRBD2	TRBV14	CASSPEPSGYEQYF	TGTGCCAGCAGCCCCGAGCCTAGCGGATACGAGCAGTACTTC
TRBJ2-7	few	-	TRBV7-2	CASSPAQTASYEQYF	TGTGCCAGCAGCCCAGCACAGACGGCCTCCTACGAGCAGTACTTC
TRBJ2-3	-	-	TRBV6-5	CASTYTGSADTQYF	TGTGCCAGCACATATACAGGGTCCGCAGATACGCAGTATTTT
TRBJ1-5	-	-	TRBV12-3/TRBV12-4	CASSLVLHQPQHF	TGTGCCAGCAGTTTAGTCCTACATCAGCCCCAGCATTTT
TRBJ2-7	-	-	TRBV15	CATSGDSGQPSYEQYF	TGTGCCACCAGCGGGGATAGCGGACAACCCTCCTACGAGCAGTACTTC
TRBJ2-7	-	TRBD1	TRBV11-2	CASSLGDRSYEQYF	TGTGCCAGCAGCTTAGGGGACAGGAGCTACGAGCAGTACTTC
TRBJ2-2	-	TRBD1	TRBV29-1	CSVFQGANTGELFF	TGCAGCGTTTTTCAGGGGGCGAACACCGGGGAGCTGTTTTTT
TRBJ2-2	few	-	TRBV12-3/TRBV12-4	CASSFQYTGELFF	TGTGCCAGCAGTTTCCAGTACACCGGGGAGCTGTTTTTT
TRBJ1-1	-	-	TRBV6-2/TRBV6-3	CASSYGGEAFF	TGTGCCAGCAGTTACGGGGGGGAAGCTTTCTTT
TRBJ1-1	-	-	TRBV3-1/TRBV3-2	CASSPGGGNTEAFF	TGTGCCAGCAGCCCGGGGGGTGGGAACACTGAAGCTTTCTTT
TRBJ1-5	-	TRBD1	TRBV7-8	CASSLDRVQPQHF	TGTGCCAGCAGCCTCGACAGGGTTCAGCCCCAGCATTTT
TRBJ2-5	-	TRBD1	TRBV5-1	CASSSRQGLETQYF	TGCGCCAGCAGCTCTCGACAGGGCTTAGAGACCCAGTACTTC
TRBJ1-1	-	TRBD1	TRBV11-3	CASSPGQVAFF	TGTGCCAGCAGCCCCGGACAGGTTGCTTTCTTT
TRBJ1-4	-	TRBD1	TRBV13	CASSQNRGLEEKLFF	TGTGCCAGCAGTCAGAACAGGGGGCTCGAAGAAAAACTGTTTTTT
TRBJ2-3	-	-	TRBV20-1	CSLPGAGTQYF	TGCAGTTTACCCGGAGCCGGTACGCAGTATTTT
TRBJ1-2	-	TRBD1	TRBV19	CASSKIHRGLLNFRGNYGYTF	TGTGCCAGTAGCAAAATCCACAGGGGGCTACTTAATTTTCGGGGCAACTATGGCTACACCTTC
TRBJ1-2	-	-	TRBV5-1	CASSPHFGGGGYTF	TGCGCCAGCAGCCCCCATTTTGGGGGCGGCGGCTACACCTTC
TRBJ1-6	-	TRBD1	TRBV7-9	CASSSQKAGTGNNSPLHF	TGTGCCAGCAGCTCTCAGAAGGCCGGGACAGGGAATAATTCACCCCTCCACTTT
TRBJ2-7	-	-	TRBV2	CASIAARYEQYF	TGTGCCAGCATAGCGGCCCGCTACGAGCAGTACTTC
TRBJ1-1	-	TRBD1	TRBV18	CASSPREPGTGKMNTEAFF	TGTGCCAGCTCACCACGAGAACCCGGGACAGGGAAGATGAACACTGAAGCTTTCTTT
TRBJ1-3	-	-	TRBV3-1/TRBV3-2	CASSQILGPGNTIYF	TGTGCCAGCAGCCAGATACTCGGTCCTGGAAACACCATATATTTT
TRBJ2-1	once	TRBD2	TRBV7-9	CASSSLAGASYNEQFF	TGTGCCAGCAGCTCCTTAGCGGGGGCGTCCTACAATGAGCAGTTCTTC
TRBJ1-4	-	TRBD1	TRBV30	CAWSDGQANEKLFF	TGTGCCTGGAGTGACGGACAGGCGAATGAAAAACTGTTTTTT
TRBJ2-3	-	-	TRBV15	CATSRGGRATDTQYF	TGTGCCACCAGCAGAGGAGGCAGGGCCACAGATACGCAGTATTTT
TRBJ2-1	-	-	TRBV12-3/TRBV12-4	CASSLKRGRGIF	TGTGCCAGCAGTTTAAAGAGGGGTCGGGGGATCTTC
TRBJ2-6	-	-	TRBV20-1	CSASGDSGANVLTF	TGCAGTGCTAGTGGCGACTCTGGGGCCAACGTCCTGACTTTC
TRBJ2-7	-	-	TRBV24-1	CATSDTRQAYEQYF	TGTGCCACCAGTGATACACGACAGGCCTACGAGCAGTACTTC
TRBJ1-4	-	-	TRBV7-2	CASSPRQGLNEKLFF	TGTGCCAGCAGCCCCCGCCAGGGTCTTAATGAAAAACTGTTTTTT